These 5 T cell receptor beta chains originate from one sample sequenced in a study of blood T cell repertoires in COVID-19. Sequencing used immunoSEQ multiplex PCR; TCRdb keeps in-frame clones, though not all of them. The table shows 65,000 or so clones, with approximately 83% occurring only once. The specimen was peripheral blood. The source is a man aged 30-40 years with COVID-19, enrolled during active disease.

This clone was observed a few times. The rearrangement uses TRBV27 and TRBJ2-1; the match to TRBD2 covers 7 bases. CDR3 length: 18 amino acids. Germline values: CDR1 MNHEY, CDR2 SMNVEV (reference sequence). V trimming: 3 bases; J trimming: 3 bases; junction bases outside the gene matches: 14. This chain's CDR3 is CASSFEFNAGVLYNEQFF. The DNA for the CDR3 is TGTGCCAGCAGTTTTGAATTTAATGCGGGAGTACTCTACAATGAGCAGTTCTTC.

This clone was found once. The chain links TRBV28 to TRBJ1-1, with 8 nucleotides matching TRBD1. J lost 4 bases, V lost 2 bases, and 3 bases had no gene match. This CDR3 region has 14 residues. Germline-derived CDR1 and CDR2 are MDHEN and SYDVKM. The CDR3, as DNA: TGTGCCAGCAGTTTAGACAGGGGTTTCACTGAAGCTTTCTTT. Protein sequence: CASSLDRGFTEAFF.

The chain employs TRBV30 and TRBJ2-5; 7 positions agree with TRBD2. The CDR3 consists of 16 residues. Trimming cost V 4 bases and J 0 bases; bases outside gene matches: 11. The germline gives CDR1 GTSNPN, CDR2 SVGIG (reference sequence). CDR3 residues: CAWNRRRGTYQETQYF. Here the CDR3 DNA reads TGTGCCTGGAATAGAAGGCGGGGGACGTACCAAGAGACCCAGTACTTC.

The count of this clone is one. The chain recombines TRBV24-1 with TRBJ2-3; TRBD1 agrees at 12 bases. The CDR3 totals 16 residues. CDR1 and CDR2 (germline): KGHDR, SFDVKD. With 3 bases clipped from V and 9 bases from J, the junction kept 9 bases outside the gene matches. This CDR3 reads CATSDRPGTGGPTQYF. CDR3 DNA: TGTGCCACCAGTGATCGTCCCGGGACAGGGGGCCCAACGCAGTATTTT.

J is TRBJ1-2 and V is TRBV19; 8 positions match TRBD1. The V segment lost 7 bases and the J segment 6 bases; nucleotides outside the gene matches: 13. The CDR3 is 15 residues long. Germline V gene sequence: CDR1 LNHDA, CDR2 SQIVND (reference sequence). CDR3 coding DNA: TGTGCCAGTACCACCGGGACAGGCGACTCCCATGGCTACACCTTC. Translated, it gives CASTTGTGDSHGYTF.